This T cell receptor (beta chain) was sequenced in a study of OX40 agonist ivuxolimab in advanced cancers. Context from the whole study: Ivuxolimab was a fully human IgG2 agonistic monoclonal antibody targeting the costimulatory receptor OX40 (CD134). Intravenous ivuxolimab was administered to patients every 2 weeks at six dose levels: 0.01, 0.1, 0.3, 1.5, 3 and 10 mg/kg. Of the approximately 54 patients in dose escalation, around 20 had hepatocellular carcinoma, some 15 had melanoma, 9 had renal cell carcinoma and 9 had head and neck cancer. A male proportion of about 79% and a mean age of about 60 years, ranging from about 23 to 79, were recorded for the dose-escalation cohort. Patients were allowed to have had prior anti-PD-1, anti-PD-L1 or anti-CTLA-4 therapy, and approximately 39% of the dose-escalation patients had been treated with checkpoint inhibitors. Peripheral TCRbeta sequencing was intended to test whether TCR sequence diversity was altered and clonal T-cell expansion was caused by ivuxolimab. Three dose-escalation patients achieved partial responses, one with hepatocellular carcinoma and two with cutaneous melanoma. The paper reports the monotherapy dose-escalation portion (N = 52 patients) of the phase I ivuxolimab trial. Overall study outcomes, separate from this receptor: At doses of 0.1 to 3.0 mg/kg, clonal expansion of both CD4+ and CD8+ T cells in blood was seen between baseline and week 6. Partial responders in the 0.1-3.0 mg/kg groups had among the lowest normalized peripheral clonal expansion, especially among CD8+ T cells. Antigen specificity was not determined for the clonally expanded peripheral T cells. On average, CD8+ T cells showed more expanded clones than CD4+ T cells after ivuxolimab. Low levels of normalized T-cell clonal expansion were also seen in some patients who did not respond.

Patients with autoimmune disease history or receiving systemic immunosuppression were excluded from the trial. In every dose cohort, peripheral blood was drawn for TCR sequencing at baseline, cycle 4 day 1, and cycle 7 day 1. The samples were taken from a phase I, first-in-human, multicenter, open-label dose-escalation trial of ivuxolimab. Adults with locally advanced or metastatic melanoma, renal cell carcinoma, hepatocellular carcinoma or head and neck squamous cell carcinoma were enrolled in the trial. Before TCR sequencing, CD4+ T cells and CD8+ T cells were sorted from peripheral blood as separate populations. Genomic DNA was extracted from sorted cells for sequencing of the TCRbeta CDR3 region. TCRbeta CDR3 regions were sequenced using the immunoSEQ Assay. Here the immuneACCESS table is served through TCRdb, limited to in-frame sequences with V and J called. Missing clones are a known gap in these copies; in checked studies unresolved V genes cover under half, and the rest lacks a known reason. This sample holds some 86,000 clones; 85% to 90% were observed only once. The ten largest account for under 7.5% of the sample.

As regards this clone: Its antigen target is currently unknown. No much larger clone is present one base from it, and per-base qualities are unavailable.

The germline V gene (reference sequence) provides CDR1 LNHDA and CDR2 SQIVND. V has 3 bases trimmed and J has 6 bases trimmed; junction bases matching no gene number 21. The CDR3 starts with the cysteine, ends with the phenylalanine, and has 19 residues. Solely the CDR3 DNA is kept, with 57 bases framed from the first base. Here the sequenced sample was CD4+ or CD8+ T cells sorted from blood, taken in a trial of the OX40 agonist ivuxolimab. The V and J segments used are TRBV19 and TRBJ1-1, and 8 bases in between align with TRBD1. This receptor was obtained from an adult with an advanced solid tumor such as melanoma, head and neck, liver or kidney cancer. The nucleotides read TGTGCCAGTAGTATTGGGGGAGTAAAGACCACCAGGGGGCTTTCTGAAGCTTTCTTT. This sequence encodes CASSIGGVKTTRGLSEAFF.